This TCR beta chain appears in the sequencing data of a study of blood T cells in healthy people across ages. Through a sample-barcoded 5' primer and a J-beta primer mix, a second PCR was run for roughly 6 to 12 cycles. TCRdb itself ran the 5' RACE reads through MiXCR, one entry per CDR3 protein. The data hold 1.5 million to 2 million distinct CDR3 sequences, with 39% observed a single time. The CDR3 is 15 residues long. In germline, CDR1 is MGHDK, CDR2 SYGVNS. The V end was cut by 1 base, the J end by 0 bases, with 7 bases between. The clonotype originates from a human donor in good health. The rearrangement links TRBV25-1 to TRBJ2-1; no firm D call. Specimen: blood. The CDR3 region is CASSESLSSYNEQFF. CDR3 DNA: TGTGCCAGCAGTGAATCCCTTAGCTCCTACAATGAGCAGTTCTTC.